This T cell receptor beta chain was obtained from a study of T cells after yellow fever vaccination. For the study at large: Fractions of limited cellularity were prepared by means of SMART-Seq v4 Ultra Low Input. Notes on the study in general: Across the CD4 and CD8 compartments, a small share of clonotypes was present in both. Abundant contaminating clonotypes from the bulk population could appear in FACS-sorted repertoires.

This clonotype was seen only a few times. Its antigen remains unknown. The germline V gene has CDR1 ENHRY and CDR2 SYGVKD. V lost 8 bases to trimming and J lost 6 bases, with 13 bases between them. The CDR3 loop spans 13 amino acids. UMIs were added to TCR cDNA along with a universal primer site when it was made by 5'RACE template switching. One entry per CDR3 protein results from TCRdb running MiXCR on the 5' RACE reads. The repertoire holds some 600,000 distinct CDR3 sequences, about 12% seen once, with 15% in the top ten. The V call is TRBV10-3, the J call TRBJ2-2, with D possibly being TRBD1 (6 bases). Sequences were derived from PBMCs, sampled on the day of the yellow fever booster vaccination. The receptor was derived from a man aged 30 to 45 who received the YFV17D yellow fever vaccine. CDR3 protein: CAILGAEAGELFF. In DNA form, the CDR3 reads TGTGCCATCTTGGGGGCGGAGGCCGGGGAGCTGTTTTTT.